The 6 T cell receptor beta chains reported below all come from one sample, sequenced in a study of tumor-infiltrating lymphocytes in oesophageal squamous cell carcinoma. One entry per CDR3 protein results from TCRdb running MiXCR on the PCR reads. The data show over 9,500 distinct CDR3 sequences, approximately 49% seen once. The sequenced material came from esophageal tumor tissue. The receptors originated from a male donor with esophageal squamous cell carcinoma.

This clonotype was picked up many times. The V call is TRBV11-3, the J call TRBJ2-3; tentative D call: TRBD1 (6 bases). The germline V gene has CDR1 SGHNT and CDR2 YENEEA. Trimming cost V 3 bases and J 4 bases, with 14 bases left between them. The CDR3 spans 15 residues. As DNA, the CDR3 is TGTGCCAGCAGCTTCAGAAGGGGGAATGCAGATACGCAGTATTTT. Protein sequence: CASSFRRGNADTQYF.

This clonotype was found a few times. V and J are TRBV7-9 and TRBJ2-5, with D hard to call. This CDR3 is built from 15 residues. The V gene lost 5 bases and the J gene lost 11 bases, with 24 bases spanning the gap. Germline V gene sequence: CDR1 SEHNR, CDR2 FQNEAQ (reference sequence). CDR3 coding DNA: TGTGCCAGCAGCCGGGTTGGGCCCCAGGTCCATGAGCAGTACTTC. Amino acid sequence: CASSRVGPQVHEQYF.

This rearrangement joins TRBV11-1 to TRBJ2-7, with 14 positions matching TRBD2. With the DNA end fitting TRBJ2-1 better, the J assignment may be wrong. The CDR3 spans 16 residues. Germline CDR1 SGHAT, CDR2 FQDESV (reference sequence). For the CDR3, the DNA is TGTGCCAGCAGCGATTACGGGACTAGCGGGAGCCACGAGCAGTTCTTC. The encoded protein is CASSDYGTSGSHEQFF.

The CDR3 loop reads CASSPLGLAGVGEQYF. The DNA for the CDR3 is TGTGCCAGCAGCCCCTTGGGACTAGCGGGAGTTGGCGAGCAGTACTTC. The rearrangement joins TRBV7-3 to TRBJ2-4; 14 bases are shared with TRBD2. The end of the DNA aligns better with TRBJ2-7, so the J call may be wrong. The germline V gene has CDR1 SGHTA and CDR2 FQGTGA. The CDR3 loop spans 16 amino acids.

A remark on this clonotype: A much larger clone lies one base from this, so it may be a read error. The chain couples TRBV4-1 to TRBJ2-3, with D perhaps being TRBD1 or TRBD2 (5 bases each). The V and J ends lost 6 bases and 2 bases respectively, with 9 bases between them. The CDR3 sequence is 13 residues long. CDR1 is MGHRA, CDR2 YSYEKL, per germline. The CDR3 DNA reads TGCGCCAGCAGGGGACCAGCCACAGATACGCAGTATTTT. Residues: CASRGPATDTQYF.

This clonotype was observed a handful of times. J is TRBJ2-7 and V is TRBV7-3, with D possibly TRBD1 on 6 matching bases. The J call could be wrong; TRBJ2-1 is a better fit for the DNA end. CDR3 size: 13 residues. CDR1 SGHTA and CDR2 FQGTGA come from the germline V gene. The CDR3 spells CASSIRATGEQFF. The CDR3 region has the DNA TGTGCCAGCAGCATTAGGGCGACAGGTGAGCAGTTCTTC.